Each of the 18 T cell receptor beta chains below was sequenced from the same sample in a study of human T cells and chemical hapten exposure. Indicated time point: patch test 1, 2 weeks after DPC sensitization. As for treatment: therapeutic diphenylcyclopropenone sensitization with weekly scalp DPC. TCRdb processed the RACE reads anew with MiXCR; each CDR3 protein has one entry. The sample lists fewer than 200,000 distinct CDR3 sequences; about 20% were seen once. The source was whole blood, collected in connection with sensitization to the hapten diphenylcyclopropenone (DPC). The receptors were gathered from a woman aged 50 to 60 with alopecia areata. Some clones in this sample may be carry-over from other donors' samples.

This clonotype came up a few times. The V call is TRBV12-3 or TRBV12-4, the J call TRBJ1-3, with unresolved D. V was trimmed by 7 bases and J by 2 bases, leaving 6 bases between them. This CDR3 has 12 residues. CDR3 DNA sequence: TGTGCCAGCACCTCAACTGGAAACACCATATATTTT. It encodes CASTSTGNTIYF.

The gene calls are TRBV2 and TRBJ2-2; D is tentatively TRBD1 or TRBD2 (5 bases each). The CDR3 totals 13 residues. Trimming stripped 8 bases from V and 2 bases from J, with 9 bases between. Looked up from germline, CDR1 is SNHLY and CDR2 is FYNNEI. The CDR3 reads CASLGTNTGELFF. The CDR3 nucleotides read TGTGCCAGCCTGGGGACCAACACCGGGGAGCTGTTTTTT.

This clonotype was counted a few times. The rearrangement joins TRBV27 to TRBJ2-1; 10 nucleotides line up with TRBD2. The CDR3 length is 16 residues. Germline V gene sequence: CDR1 MNHEY, CDR2 SMNVEV (reference sequence). Trimming took 3 bases from V and 5 from J; bases not matched to a gene: 7. The CDR3 DNA is TGTGCCAGCAGTTTGACCGGGACTAGCGTTAACAATGAGCAGTTCTTC. Amino acid sequence: CASSLTGTSVNNEQFF.

This clonotype showed up just a few times. V gene TRBV6-6 combines with J gene TRBJ1-2; possible D gene TRBD1, 6 bases. CDR1 MNHNY and CDR2 SVGAGI come from the germline V gene (reference sequence). V lost 0 bases to trimming and J lost 4 bases, with 12 bases between them. This CDR3 has 15 amino acids. In DNA, the CDR3 is TGTGCCAGCAGTTACTCAGGCAGGGGAGGCTATGGCTACACCTTC. It specifies CASSYSGRGGYGYTF.

V usage is TRBV30 and J usage is TRBJ1-6; tentative D call: TRBD1 (6 bases). In germline, CDR1 is GTSNPN, CDR2 SVGIG (reference sequence). This CDR3 has 13 amino acids. Trimming removed 2 bases at V and 12 bases at J, with 14 bases between. CDR3 coding DNA: TGTGCCTGGAGTCTTAAGGGGGGCAAACCCCTCCACTTT. Amino acids: CAWSLKGGKPLHF.

This clonotype has a count of ten or more. V usage is TRBV7-9 and J usage is TRBJ1-1; TRBD1 agrees at 10 bases. CDR3 length: 14 residues. CDR1 is SEHNR and CDR2 is FQNEAQ in the germline V gene (reference sequence). Unmatched junction bases numbered 2, after V lost 1 base and J lost 6 bases. The CDR3 DNA reads as TGTGCCAGCAGCTTAGGACAGGGGGCCGCTGAAGCTTTCTTT. This codes for CASSLGQGAAEAFF.

This clonotype showed up many times. The rearrangement joins TRBV7-2 to TRBJ2-7, with TRBD2 matching 10 bases. The V segment lost 0 bases and the J segment 4 bases; nucleotides outside the gene matches: 6. CDR3 length equals 16 residues. The germline gives CDR1 SGHTA, CDR2 FQGNSA. DNA for the CDR3: TGTGCCAGCAGCTTAGCCAGCGGGAGGGCCTCTTACGAGCAGTACTTC. Amino acid sequence: CASSLASGRASYEQYF.

This clonotype appeared a few times. DNA of the CDR3: TGTGCCAGCAGTCCTGGCCGTCTAGGCACAGATACGCAGTATTTT. Translating gives CASSPGRLGTDTQYF. V and J are TRBV12-3 or TRBV12-4 and TRBJ2-3; no definite D call. V was trimmed by 5 bases and J by 1 base, leaving 13 bases between them. CDR3 size: 15 residues.

This clonotype was detected a few times. The genes are TRBV20-1 and TRBJ1-5, with a tentative D call TRBD1 (5 bases). The ends were cut back, 6 bases at V and 5 bases at J, with 17 bases in the middle. Germline values: CDR1 DFQATT, CDR2 SNEGSKA (reference sequence). This CDR3 region has 14 residues. This CDR3 reads CSAERDGGDQPQHF. CDR3 DNA: TGCAGTGCCGAGAGGGATGGGGGGGATCAGCCCCAGCATTTT.

This clonotype has a handful of counts. The chain has TRBV10-2 and TRBJ1-4; 10 bases fit TRBD1. The CDR3 sequence is 17 residues long. Germline CDR1 reads WSHSY; CDR2 reads SAAADI. With 6 bases clipped from V and 0 bases from J, the junction kept 7 bases outside the gene matches. The CDR3 DNA reads as TGCGCCAGCAGGCCGCCAGGGACAGGGGCAACTAATGAAAAACTGTTTTTT. Its translation is CASRPPGTGATNEKLFF.

A single count supports this clonotype. The chain has TRBV4-2 and TRBJ1-2; D call uncertain. V was trimmed by 0 bases and J by 0 bases, leaving 8 bases between them. The CDR3 loop spans 15 amino acids. Germline CDR1 reads LGHNA; CDR2 reads YNFKEQ. CDR3 nucleotide sequence: TGTGCCAGCAGCCAAGATAGGGCAGCTAACTATGGCTACACCTTC. Encoded protein: CASSQDRAANYGYTF.

This clonotype was seen only a few times. This chain links TRBV12-3 or TRBV12-4 with TRBJ2-7, with D possibly being TRBD1 (5 bases). Trimming cost V 5 bases and J 5 bases, with 22 bases left between them. The CDR3 covers 16 residues. The CDR3 DNA reads as TGTGCCAGCAGTCCTTACCCCAGGGCCACCCGAGACGAGCAGTACTTC. Translation: CASSPYPRATRDEQYF.

This clonotype occurred a few times. The V and J genes are TRBV12-3 or TRBV12-4 and TRBJ2-7; a weak D match, TRBD1 (7 bases). Trimming cost V 3 bases and J 2 bases, with 17 bases left between them. The CDR3 spans 16 residues. The CDR3, as DNA: TGTGCCAGCAGTTTGCGAGGAGGGGGCGAAACCTACGAGCAGTACTTC. Protein sequence: CASSLRGGGETYEQYF.

The table lists this clonotype with a few counts. The chain is built from TRBV6-5 and TRBJ2-2; 7 bases match TRBD1. V was pared by 5 bases and J by 1 base, with 10 bases of the junction left unmatched. The CDR3 spans 17 residues. Germline values: CDR1 MNHEY, CDR2 SVGAGI. The CDR3 region is CASSHIRWTGNTGELFF. CDR3 coding DNA: TGTGCCAGCAGTCATATTCGCTGGACAGGGAACACCGGGGAGCTGTTTTTT.

Here the CDR3 reads CASSASLQNTGELFF. The CDR3 coding sequence is TGCGCCAGCAGCGCGTCATTACAGAACACCGGGGAGCTGTTTTTT. The rearrangement links TRBV5-1 to TRBJ2-2; D gene uncertain. Trimming shortened V by 4 bases and J by 1 base, and 11 bases separated the two germline ends. Germline-derived CDR1 and CDR2 are SGHRS and YFSETQ. The CDR3 consists of 15 residues.

This clonotype was detected only a few times. The chain links TRBV20-1 to TRBJ2-3; TRBD2 aligns across 7 bases. Germline trimming cut 6 bases from V and 2 bases from J; bases unmatched to any gene: 14. Germline values: CDR1 DFQATT, CDR2 SNEGSKA (reference sequence). The CDR3 consists of 16 residues. The CDR3 region has the DNA TGCAGTGCGCGCGCCCCCGGACTAGTCTACACAGATACGCAGTATTTT. It encodes CSARAPGLVYTDTQYF.

The V and J genes are TRBV20-1 and TRBJ2-3, with 7 bases aligning to TRBD2. This CDR3 has 14 amino acids. J was trimmed by 4 bases and V by 6 bases; bases with no gene match: 10. CDR1 DFQATT and CDR2 SNEGSKA come from the germline V gene (reference sequence). For the CDR3, the DNA is TGCAGTGCCGGAGCGGGATCTTGGGCAGATACGCAGTATTTT. This encodes CSAGAGSWADTQYF.

The V call is TRBV7-9, the J call TRBJ2-7; D is uncertain. This CDR3 is 14 amino acids long. V shed 4 bases and J shed 2 bases, with 12 bases lying between them. Germline CDR1 reads SEHNR; CDR2 reads FQNEAQ (reference sequence). The CDR3 region is CASSSRAAPYEQYF. The CDR3 DNA reads TGTGCCAGCAGCTCCCGGGCGGCCCCCTACGAGCAGTACTTC.